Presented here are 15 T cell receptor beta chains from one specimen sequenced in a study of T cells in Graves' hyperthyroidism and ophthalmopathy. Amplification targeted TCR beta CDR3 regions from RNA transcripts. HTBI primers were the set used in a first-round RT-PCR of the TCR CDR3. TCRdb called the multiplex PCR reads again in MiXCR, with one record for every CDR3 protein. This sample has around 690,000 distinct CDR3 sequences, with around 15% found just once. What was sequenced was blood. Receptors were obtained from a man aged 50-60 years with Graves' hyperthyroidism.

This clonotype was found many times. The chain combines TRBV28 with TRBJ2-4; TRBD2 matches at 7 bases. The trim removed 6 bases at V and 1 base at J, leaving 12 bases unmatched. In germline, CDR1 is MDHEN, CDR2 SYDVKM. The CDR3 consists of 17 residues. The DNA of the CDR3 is TGTGCCAGCAGCCGGGGGGTGAAGAGCACCGCCAAAAACATTCAGTACTTC. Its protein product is CASSRGVKSTAKNIQYF.

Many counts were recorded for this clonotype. CDR3: CSARRDGPGYTF. The CDR3 coding sequence is TGCAGTGCTAGGAGGGACGGTCCTGGCTACACCTTC. The genes are TRBV20-1 and TRBJ1-2; D may be TRBD1 (5 bases). The CDR3 contains 12 residues. The ends were cut back, 3 bases at V and 7 bases at J, with 12 bases in the middle. The germline V gene has CDR1 DFQATT and CDR2 SNEGSKA (reference sequence).

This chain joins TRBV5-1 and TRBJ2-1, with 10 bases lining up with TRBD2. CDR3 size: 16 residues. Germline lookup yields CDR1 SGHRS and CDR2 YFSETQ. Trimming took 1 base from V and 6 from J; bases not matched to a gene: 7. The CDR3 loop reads CASSLSRTSGLNEQFF. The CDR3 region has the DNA TGCGCCAGCAGCTTGAGTAGGACTAGCGGTCTCAATGAGCAGTTCTTC.

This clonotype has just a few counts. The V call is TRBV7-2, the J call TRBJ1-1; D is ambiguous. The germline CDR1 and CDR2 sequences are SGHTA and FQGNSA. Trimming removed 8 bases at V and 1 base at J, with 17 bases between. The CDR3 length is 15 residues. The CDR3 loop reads CASGPKEWANTEAFF. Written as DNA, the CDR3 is TGTGCCAGCGGCCCGAAAGAGTGGGCGAACACTGAAGCTTTCTTT.

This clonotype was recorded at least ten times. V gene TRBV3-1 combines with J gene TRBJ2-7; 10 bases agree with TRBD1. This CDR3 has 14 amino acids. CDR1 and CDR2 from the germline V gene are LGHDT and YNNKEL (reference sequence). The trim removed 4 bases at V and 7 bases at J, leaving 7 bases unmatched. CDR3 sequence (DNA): TGTGCCAGCAGCCCCGGGACAGGGGCTGGAGAGCAGTACTTC. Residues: CASSPGTGAGEQYF.

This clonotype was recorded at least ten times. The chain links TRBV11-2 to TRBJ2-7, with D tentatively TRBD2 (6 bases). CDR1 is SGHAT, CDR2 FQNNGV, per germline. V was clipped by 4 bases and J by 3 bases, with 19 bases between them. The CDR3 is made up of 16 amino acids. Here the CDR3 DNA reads TGTGCCAGCAGCTGGGCGGGACCCTACTCGGGCTACGAGCAGTACTTC. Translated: CASSWAGPYSGYEQYF.

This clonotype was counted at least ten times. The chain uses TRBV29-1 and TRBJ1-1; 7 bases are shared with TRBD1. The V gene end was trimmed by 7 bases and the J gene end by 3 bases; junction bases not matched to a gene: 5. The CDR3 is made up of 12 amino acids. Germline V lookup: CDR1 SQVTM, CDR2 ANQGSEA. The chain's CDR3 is CSATGQHTEAFF. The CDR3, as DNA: TGCAGCGCTACGGGACAGCACACTGAAGCTTTCTTT.

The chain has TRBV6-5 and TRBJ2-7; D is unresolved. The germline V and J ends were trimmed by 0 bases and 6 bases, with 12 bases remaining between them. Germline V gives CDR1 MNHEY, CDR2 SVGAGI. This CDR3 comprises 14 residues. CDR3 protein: CASSYSRLPCEQYF. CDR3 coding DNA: TGTGCCAGCAGTTACTCTCGACTCCCCTGCGAGCAGTACTTC.

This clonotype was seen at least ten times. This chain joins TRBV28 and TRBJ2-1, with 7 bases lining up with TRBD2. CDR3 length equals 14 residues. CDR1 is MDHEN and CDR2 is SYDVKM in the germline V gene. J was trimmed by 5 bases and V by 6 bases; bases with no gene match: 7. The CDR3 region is CASRDWAGDNEQFF. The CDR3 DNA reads TGTGCCAGCAGGGATTGGGCGGGGGACAATGAGCAGTTCTTC.

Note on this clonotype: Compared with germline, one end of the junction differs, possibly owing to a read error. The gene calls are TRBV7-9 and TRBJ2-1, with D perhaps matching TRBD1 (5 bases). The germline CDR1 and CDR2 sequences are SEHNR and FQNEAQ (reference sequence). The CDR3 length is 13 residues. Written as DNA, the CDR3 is TGCGCCAGCAGCCAACGAAAAGGGGATGAGCAGTTCTTC. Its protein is CASSQRKGDEQFF.

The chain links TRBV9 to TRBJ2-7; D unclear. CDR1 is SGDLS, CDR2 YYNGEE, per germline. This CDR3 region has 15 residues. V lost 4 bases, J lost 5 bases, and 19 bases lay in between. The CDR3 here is CASSPPGAGTNEQYF. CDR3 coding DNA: TGTGCCAGCAGCCCCCCTGGAGCAGGAACCAACGAGCAGTACTTC.

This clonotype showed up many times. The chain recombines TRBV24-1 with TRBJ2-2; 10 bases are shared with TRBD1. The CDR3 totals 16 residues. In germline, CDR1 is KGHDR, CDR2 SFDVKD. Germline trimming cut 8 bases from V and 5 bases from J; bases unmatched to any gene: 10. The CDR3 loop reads CATMGGTGDVTGELFF. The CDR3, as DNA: TGTGCCACCATGGGGGGGACAGGGGATGTGACCGGGGAGCTGTTTTTT.

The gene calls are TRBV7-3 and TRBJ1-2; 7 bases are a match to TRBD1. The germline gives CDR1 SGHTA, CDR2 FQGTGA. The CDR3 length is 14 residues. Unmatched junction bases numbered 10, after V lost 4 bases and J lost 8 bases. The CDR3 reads CASSSGAGGSGYTF. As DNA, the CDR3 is TGTGCCAGCAGCTCGGGGGCAGGGGGTAGCGGCTACACCTTC.

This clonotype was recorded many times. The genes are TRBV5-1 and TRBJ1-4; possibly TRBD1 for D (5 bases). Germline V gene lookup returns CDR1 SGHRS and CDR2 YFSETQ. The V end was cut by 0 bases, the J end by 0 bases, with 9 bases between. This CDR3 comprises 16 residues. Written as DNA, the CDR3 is TGCGCCAGCAGCTTGGGTGGGGCTGCAACTAATGAAAAACTGTTTTTT. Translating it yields CASSLGGAATNEKLFF.

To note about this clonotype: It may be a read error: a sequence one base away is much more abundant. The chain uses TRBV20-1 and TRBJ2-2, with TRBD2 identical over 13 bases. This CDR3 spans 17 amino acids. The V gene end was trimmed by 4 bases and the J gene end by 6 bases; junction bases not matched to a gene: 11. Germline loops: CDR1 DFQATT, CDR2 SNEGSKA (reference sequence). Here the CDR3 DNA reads TGCAGTGCTATTGAGGGACTAGCGGGAAGTGTTGCCGGGGAGCTGTTTTTT. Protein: CSAIEGLAGSVAGELFF.